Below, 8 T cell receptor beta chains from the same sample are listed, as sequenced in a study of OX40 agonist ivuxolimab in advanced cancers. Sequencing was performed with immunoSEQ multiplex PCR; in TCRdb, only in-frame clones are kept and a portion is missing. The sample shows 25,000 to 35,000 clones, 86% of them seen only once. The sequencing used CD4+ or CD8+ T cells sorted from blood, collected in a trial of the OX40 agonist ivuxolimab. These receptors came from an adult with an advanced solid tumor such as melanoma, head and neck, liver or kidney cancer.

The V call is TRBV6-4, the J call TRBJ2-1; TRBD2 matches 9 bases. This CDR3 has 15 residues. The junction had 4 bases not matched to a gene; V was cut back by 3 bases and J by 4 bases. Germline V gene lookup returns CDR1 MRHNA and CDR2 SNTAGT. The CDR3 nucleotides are TGTGCCAGCAGTGATCGTAGCGGGGGTTACAATGAGCAGTTCTTC. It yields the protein CASSDRSGGYNEQFF.

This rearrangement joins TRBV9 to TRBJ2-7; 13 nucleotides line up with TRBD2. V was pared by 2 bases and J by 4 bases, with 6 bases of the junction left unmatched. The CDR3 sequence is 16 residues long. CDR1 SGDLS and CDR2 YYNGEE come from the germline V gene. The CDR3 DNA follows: TGTGCCAGCAGCGTCCGGGGGACTAGCGGGGCGTACGAGCAGTACTTC. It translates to CASSVRGTSGAYEQYF.

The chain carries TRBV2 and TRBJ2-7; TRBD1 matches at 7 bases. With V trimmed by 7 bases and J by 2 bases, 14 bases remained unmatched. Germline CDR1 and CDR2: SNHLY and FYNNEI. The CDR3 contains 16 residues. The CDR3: CASIPKGRTGAYEQYF. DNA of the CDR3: TGTGCCAGCATTCCAAAGGGTAGGACAGGAGCCTACGAGCAGTACTTC.

This CDR3 is CASKRPRSTDTQYF. CDR3 sequence (DNA): TGTGCCAGCAAAAGACCCAGATCCACAGATACGCAGTATTTT. The chain links TRBV2 to TRBJ2-3; D unclear. Germline lookup yields CDR1 SNHLY and CDR2 FYNNEI. The CDR3 is 14 amino acids. The V and J ends lost 7 bases and 2 bases respectively, with 13 bases between them.

CDR3 region: CASSLGLAGDYEQYF. The CDR3 DNA follows: TGTGCCAGCAGCTTGGGACTAGCGGGGGACTACGAGCAGTACTTC. The chain carries TRBV5-4 and TRBJ2-7, with 12 bases fitting TRBD2. The CDR3 covers 15 residues. Germline V CDR1 and CDR2: SGHNT, YYREEE (reference sequence). The J segment lost 3 bases and the V segment lost 0 bases, leaving 1 base of the junction unmatched.

The CDR3 protein is CASSQDPSVNSNQPQHF. The CDR3 coding sequence is TGCGCCAGCAGCCAAGATCCGTCAGTGAATAGCAATCAGCCCCAGCATTTT. This rearrangement joins TRBV4-1 to TRBJ1-5; D not resolved. The CDR3 spans 17 residues. CDR1 and CDR2 (germline): MGHRA, YSYEKL. The V gene lost 0 bases and the J gene lost 0 bases, with 12 bases spanning the gap.

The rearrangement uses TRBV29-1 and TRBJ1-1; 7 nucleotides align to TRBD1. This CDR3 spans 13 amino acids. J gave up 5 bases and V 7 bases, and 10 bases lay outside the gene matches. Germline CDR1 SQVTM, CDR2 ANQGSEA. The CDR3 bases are TGCAGCGCCCCACAGGGGCTGTGGACTGAAGCTTTCTTT. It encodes CSAPQGLWTEAFF.

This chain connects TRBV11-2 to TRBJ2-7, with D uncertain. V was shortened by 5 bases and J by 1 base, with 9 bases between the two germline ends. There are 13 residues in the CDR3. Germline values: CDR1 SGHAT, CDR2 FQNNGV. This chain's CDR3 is CASSPGGSYEQYF. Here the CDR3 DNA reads TGTGCCAGCAGCCCAGGTGGGTCCTACGAGCAGTACTTC.